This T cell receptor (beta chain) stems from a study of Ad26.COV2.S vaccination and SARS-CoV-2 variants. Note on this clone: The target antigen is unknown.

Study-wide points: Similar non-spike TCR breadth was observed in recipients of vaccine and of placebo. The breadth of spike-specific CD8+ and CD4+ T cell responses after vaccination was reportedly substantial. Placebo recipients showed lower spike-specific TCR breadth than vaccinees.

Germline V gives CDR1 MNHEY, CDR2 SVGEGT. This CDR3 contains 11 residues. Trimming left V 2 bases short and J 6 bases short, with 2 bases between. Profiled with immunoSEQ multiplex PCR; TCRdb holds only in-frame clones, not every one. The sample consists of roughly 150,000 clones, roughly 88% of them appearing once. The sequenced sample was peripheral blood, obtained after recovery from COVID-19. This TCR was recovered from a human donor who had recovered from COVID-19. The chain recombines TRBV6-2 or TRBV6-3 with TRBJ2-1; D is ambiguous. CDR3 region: CASSYSNEQFF. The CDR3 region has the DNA TGTGCCAGCAGTTACAGCAATGAGCAGTTCTTC.